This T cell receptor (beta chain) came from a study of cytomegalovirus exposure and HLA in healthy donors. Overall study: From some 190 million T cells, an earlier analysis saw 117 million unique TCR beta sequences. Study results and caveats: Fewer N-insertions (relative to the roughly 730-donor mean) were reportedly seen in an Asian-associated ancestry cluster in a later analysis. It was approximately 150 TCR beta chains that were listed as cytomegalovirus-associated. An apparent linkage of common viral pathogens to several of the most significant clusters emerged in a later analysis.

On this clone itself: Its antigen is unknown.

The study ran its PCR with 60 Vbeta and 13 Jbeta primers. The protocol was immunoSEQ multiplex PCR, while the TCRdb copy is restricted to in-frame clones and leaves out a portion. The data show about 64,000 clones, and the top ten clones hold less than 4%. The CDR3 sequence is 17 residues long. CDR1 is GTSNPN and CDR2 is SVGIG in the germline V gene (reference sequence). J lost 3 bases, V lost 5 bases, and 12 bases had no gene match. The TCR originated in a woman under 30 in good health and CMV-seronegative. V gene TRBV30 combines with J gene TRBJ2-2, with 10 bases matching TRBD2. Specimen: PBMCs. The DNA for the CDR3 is TGTGCCTGGGCACCGGGACTAGCGACCCTCTACACCGGGGAGCTGTTTTTT. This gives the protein CAWAPGLATLYTGELFF.